This T cell receptor beta chain originates from a study of shared clonotypes between healthy human individuals. Study outcomes and limitations: A limitation of the genetic and exposure-history diversity represented arose from few donors.

For this clone: Its matching antigen is unknown.

Libraries were prepared by immunoSEQ multiplex PCR; TCRdb keeps only in-frame clonotypes and omits some of them. The sample shows a few million clones, approximately 94% of them seen only once. V gave up 5 bases and J gave up 0 bases, with 17 bases separating them. Germline assignment: CDR1 LNHDA and CDR2 SQIVND (reference sequence). The CDR3 runs to 17 residues. This TCR derives from a man aged 18 to 29 in good health. Sequencing was done on a sample of naive CD4+ T cells sorted from blood. The subset is: CD45RA+ positively selected. The J gene is TRBJ1-3, the V gene TRBV19, with a possible D match to TRBD1 (5 bases). The CDR3 DNA is TGTGCCAGTAGTCCAGAGGGACGCCTGAGCTCTGGAAACACCATATATTTT. This sequence encodes CASSPEGRLSSGNTIYF. The variable domain in full, completed from reference TRBV19 and TRBJ1-3, reads DGGITQSPKYLFRKEGQNVTLSCEQNLNHDAMYWYRQDPGQGLRLIYYSQIVNDFQKGDIAEGYSVSREKKESFPLTVTSAQKNPTAFYLCASSPEGRLSSGNTIYFGEGSWLTVV.